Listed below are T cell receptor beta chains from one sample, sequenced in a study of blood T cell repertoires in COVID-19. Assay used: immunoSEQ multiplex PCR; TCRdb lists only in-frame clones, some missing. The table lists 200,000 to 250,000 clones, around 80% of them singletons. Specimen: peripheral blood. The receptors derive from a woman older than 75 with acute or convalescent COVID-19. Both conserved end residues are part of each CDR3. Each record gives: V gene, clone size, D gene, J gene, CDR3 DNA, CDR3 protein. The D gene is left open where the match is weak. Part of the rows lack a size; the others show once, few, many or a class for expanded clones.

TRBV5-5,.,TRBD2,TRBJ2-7,TGTGCCAGCAGCTCGGAGGGACTAGCGGGAGGGTCCCTCTACGAGCAGTACTTC,CASSSEGLAGGSLYEQYF
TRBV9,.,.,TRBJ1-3,TGTGCCAGCAGCAAATCCACAGGATTAAACACCATATATTTT,CASSKSTGLNTIYF
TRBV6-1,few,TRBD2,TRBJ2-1,TGTGCCAGCAGTGAATCCCTAGCGGGGTTCAGGGTCGAGCAGTTCTTC,CASSESLAGFRVEQFF
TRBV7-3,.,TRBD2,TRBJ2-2,TGTGCCAGCAGCTTAGGAGGTAGCGGGGGCACCGGGGAGCTGTTTTTT,CASSLGGSGGTGELFF
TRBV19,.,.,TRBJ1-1,TGTGCCAGTAGTGACCCTCGGCAGGGTGGGACTGAAGCTTTCTTT,CASSDPRQGGTEAFF
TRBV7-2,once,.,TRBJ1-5,TGTGCCAGCCGACGGGGGGGCCCTGAGGAGCCCCAGCATTTT,CASRRGGPEEPQHF
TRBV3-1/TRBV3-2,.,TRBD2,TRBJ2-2,TGTGCCAGCAGCCAAGTACTAGCGGACAACACCGGGGAGCTGTTTTTT,CASSQVLADNTGELFF
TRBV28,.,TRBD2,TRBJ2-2,TGTGCCAGCAGTTCCCCTAGCGGGAGAGGAACCGGGGAGCTGTTTTTT,CASSSPSGRGTGELFF
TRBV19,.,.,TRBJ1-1,TGTGCCAGTAGTATTCAGGGCCTGAACACTGAAGCTTTCTTT,CASSIQGLNTEAFF
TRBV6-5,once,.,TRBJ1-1,TGTGCCAGCGCCGGGTTTAGGAATACTGAAGCTTTCTTT,CASAGFRNTEAFF
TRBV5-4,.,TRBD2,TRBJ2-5,TGTGCCAGCAGCGAGGGACTAGCGGGAACGGAGACCCAGTACTTC,CASSEGLAGTETQYF
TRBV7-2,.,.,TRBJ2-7,TGTGCCAGCAGCTTAAGGAGCTACACCGAGGAGCAGTACTTC,CASSLRSYTEEQYF
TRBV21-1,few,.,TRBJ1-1,TGTGCCAGCAGCAACCCCCGGGACAGATCCTCTCCGAACACTGAAGCTTTCTTT,CASSNPRDRSSPNTEAFF
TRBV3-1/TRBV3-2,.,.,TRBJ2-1,TGTGCCAGCAGCCAAGGAGGGACTCCAACCTACAATGAGCAGTTCTTC,CASSQGGTPTYNEQFF
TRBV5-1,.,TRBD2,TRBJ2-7,TGCGCCAGCAGACCCGGGGGACTAGCGCTTTACGAGCAGTACTTC,CASRPGGLALYEQYF
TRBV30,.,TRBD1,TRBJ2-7,TGTGCCTGGAGTAAGACAGGGTCCCACTACGAGCAGTACTTC,CAWSKTGSHYEQYF
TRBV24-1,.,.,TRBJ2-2,TGTGCCACCAGTGATTTGTTTCAATCGGACACCGGGGAGCTGTTTTTT,CATSDLFQSDTGELFF
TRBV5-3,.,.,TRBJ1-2,TGTGCCAGAAGCTTGGAGGCAGGGATCTATGGCTACACCTTC,CARSLEAGIYGYTF
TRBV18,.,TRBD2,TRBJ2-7,TGTGCCAGCTCACCTCCGGGGAGGGCCTTGGACGAGCAGTACTTC,CASSPPGRALDEQYF
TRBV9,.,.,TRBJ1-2,TGTGCCAGCAGCGTACTCCAGGCAGGCTCCGGCTACACCTTC,CASSVLQAGSGYTF
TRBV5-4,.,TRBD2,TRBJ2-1,TGTGCCAGCAGCTTGCTAGCGGGGGTGTCAAGCTCCTACAATGAGCAGTTCTTC,CASSLLAGVSSSYNEQFF
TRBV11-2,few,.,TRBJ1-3,TGTGCCAGCAGCCCCGGGGGTCCAAACACCATATATTTT,CASSPGGPNTIYF
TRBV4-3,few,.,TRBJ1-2,TGCGCCAGCAGCCAAGTCGCCGGTCCCTATGGCTACACCTTC,CASSQVAGPYGYTF